The next 15 T cell receptor beta chains were all read from a single sample in a study of T cell repertoires in cytomegalovirus infection. MiXCR was run by TCRdb on the reads, yielding one entry per CDR3 protein. The sample carries about 830,000 distinct CDR3 sequences, approximately 29% recorded once. No antigen is known for these receptors. Sequenced here: cultured CD8+ T cells from PBMCs, sampled from culture after CMV antigen stimulation. These receptors were taken from a human donor in good health (CMV status not recorded). Some clones in this sample may be carry-over from other donors' samples.

Many counts were recorded for this clonotype. The gene calls are TRBV7-8 and TRBJ1-2; D is unclear. The CDR3 loop spans 14 amino acids. Germline V gives CDR1 SGHVS, CDR2 FQNEAQ. V lost 5 bases to trimming and J lost 4 bases, with 14 bases between them. CDR3 residues: CASSPSRGAYGYTF. CDR3 bases: TGTGCCAGCAGCCCTTCGCGGGGTGCCTATGGCTACACCTTC.

The CDR3 DNA follows: TGCGCCAGCAGCCGCGGGACAGGGTCCTACGAGCAGTACTTC. Translation gives CASSRGTGSYEQYF. J is TRBJ2-7 and V is TRBV4-1; 9 nucleotides align to TRBD1. Germline CDR1 and CDR2: MGHRA and YSYEKL. The junction had 2 bases not matched to a gene; V was cut back by 4 bases and J by 1 base. The CDR3 extends over 14 amino acids.

This clonotype has a count of ten or more. This chain joins TRBV7-8 and TRBJ2-7; maybe TRBD2 (5 bases). Germline loops: CDR1 SGHVS, CDR2 FQNEAQ. V was cut by 1 base and J by 4 bases, with 14 bases left in between. The CDR3 runs to 15 residues. CDR3 amino acids: CASSLGGSNAYEQYV. In DNA form, the CDR3 reads TGTGCCAGCAGCTTAGGCGGGTCCAATGCATACGAGCAGTACGTC.

The chain couples TRBV29-1 to TRBJ1-4; TRBD1 might be the D (5 bases). CDR3 length equals 15 residues. V lost 6 bases and J lost 8, with 22 bases in between. Germline values: CDR1 SQVTM, CDR2 ANQGSEA. The DNA of the CDR3 is TGCAGCGTGTTACCCTCAGAGGGGTCCGTGGAAAAACTGTTTTTT. Its protein is CSVLPSEGSVEKLFF. The full variable domain, completed using reference TRBV29-1 and TRBJ1-4, is SAVISQKPSRDICQRGTSLTIQCQVDSQVTMMFWYRQQPGQSLTLIATANQGSEATYESGFVIDKFPISRPNLTFSTLTVSNMSPEDSSIYLCSVLPSEGSVEKLFFGSGTQLSVL.

The chain combines TRBV2 with TRBJ1-4; TRBD1 aligns across 8 bases. The CDR3 runs 15 residues. Germline CDR1 SNHLY, CDR2 FYNNEI. Trimming at V came to 10 bases and at J to 2 bases, leaving 9 bases not matched to a gene. CDR3 sequence (DNA): TGTGCCACCGTGGACAGGGATGGGACTAATGAAAAACTGTTTTTT. It yields the protein CATVDRDGTNEKLFF.

The J gene is TRBJ2-1, the V gene TRBV7-8; the D is unclear. The V gene lost 10 bases and the J gene lost 5 bases, with 12 bases spanning the gap. CDR1 and CDR2 (germline): SGHVS, FQNEAQ. The CDR3 totals 12 residues. The CDR3 is CANSPGHNEQFF. The CDR3 coding sequence is TGTGCCAACAGTCCGGGCCACAATGAGCAGTTCTTC.

The chain has TRBV19 and TRBJ2-1; perhaps TRBD2 as D (5 bases). In germline, CDR1 is LNHDA, CDR2 SQIVND (reference sequence). With 7 bases removed from V and 0 bases from J, the gap between germline ends came to 25 bases. The CDR3 length is 19 residues. CDR3 in amino acids: CASTSRGPATGRSYNEQFF. Written as DNA, the CDR3 is TGTGCCAGTACCAGCCGGGGTCCGGCTACGGGCCGCTCCTACAATGAGCAGTTCTTC. Variable domain in full (rest from reference TRBV19 and TRBJ2-1): DGGITQSPKYLFRKEGQNVTLSCEQNLNHDAMYWYRQDPGQGLRLIYYSQIVNDFQKGDIAEGYSVSREKKESFPLTVTSAQKNPTAFYLCASTSRGPATGRSYNEQFFGPGTRLTVL.

The gene calls are TRBV5-4 and TRBJ2-7, with a tentative D call TRBD1 (5 bases). Trimming took 0 bases from V and 0 from J, leaving 10 bases between them. CDR3 size: 15 residues. CDR1 and CDR2 from the germline V gene are SGHNT and YYREEE (reference sequence). DNA for the CDR3: TGTGCCAGCAGCTTGGGACAGCGAAGCTCCTACGAGCAGTACTTC. This sequence encodes CASSLGQRSSYEQYF. Full variable domain (outside the CDR3, taken from reference TRBV5-4 and TRBJ2-7): ETGVTQSPTHLIKTRGQQVTLRCSSQSGHNTVSWYQQALGQGPQFIFQYYREEENGRGNFPPRFSGLQFPNYSSELNVNALELDDSALYLCASSLGQRSSYEQYFGPGTRLTVT.

This clonotype was counted between two and nine times. This chain joins TRBV4-1 and TRBJ1-6, with D unresolved. Per the germline V gene, CDR1 is MGHRA and CDR2 is YSYEKL. The CDR3 has 18 residues. Trimming stripped 0 bases from V and 3 bases from J, with 15 bases between. Written as DNA, the CDR3 is TGCGCCAGCAGCCAAGACCCCGTGAGTGCGGGCTATAATTCACCCCTCCACTTT. This sequence encodes CASSQDPVSAGYNSPLHF.

At least ten counts were recorded for this clonotype. The rearrangement uses TRBV7-8 and TRBJ1-2; TRBD1 is a possible D gene (5 bases). The CDR3 extends over 14 amino acids. Trimming pared 4 bases from V and 8 bases from J, leaving 17 bases between. Per germline, CDR1 SGHVS and CDR2 FQNEAQ. DNA for the CDR3: TGTGCCAGCAGCTCCATAGGGGATCTAGGCGGCTACACCTTC. Residues: CASSSIGDLGGYTF.

This sequence joins TRBV6-2 or TRBV6-3 and TRBJ2-3, with D possibly matching TRBD2 (7 bases). The CDR3 has 13 amino acids. Germline V CDR1 and CDR2: MNHEY, SVGEGT. V shed 7 bases and J shed 7 bases, with 15 bases lying between them. CDR3 loop: CASKGGGPHTQYF. CDR3 sequence (DNA): TGTGCCAGCAAGGGGGGGGGGCCCCATACGCAGTATTTT.

This clonotype was observed a few times. The genes are TRBV11-3 and TRBJ2-1; D ambiguous. The V end lost 5 bases, the J end lost 2 bases, and 7 bases lay between the germline ends. Germline V lookup: CDR1 SGHNT, CDR2 YENEEA. The CDR3 covers 13 residues. In DNA form, the CDR3 reads TGTGCCAGCAGCGACGGAGCCTACAATGAGCAGTTCTTC. This codes for CASSDGAYNEQFF.

DNA of the CDR3: TGTGCCAGCGCCGACGGTTCCTACGAGCAGTACTTC. It encodes CASADGSYEQYF. The rearrangement uses TRBV12-3 or TRBV12-4 and TRBJ2-7; D gene ambiguous. V was pared by 8 bases and J by 1 base, with 9 bases between. The CDR3 consists of 12 residues.

This clonotype occurred many times. J is TRBJ1-6 and V is TRBV7-3, with D perhaps matching TRBD1 (6 bases). Germline-derived CDR1 and CDR2 are SGHTA and FQGTGA. Trimming removed 3 bases at V and 13 bases at J, with 13 bases between. The CDR3 loop spans 13 amino acids. The CDR3 sequence: CASSLYRDRPLHF. In DNA form, the CDR3 reads TGTGCCAGCAGCTTGTACAGGGATCGGCCCCTCCACTTT.

The chain recombines TRBV12-3 or TRBV12-4 with TRBJ2-1; D possibly corresponds to TRBD1 (5 bases). Trimming cost V 5 bases and J 10 bases, with 12 bases left between them. The CDR3 is made up of 12 amino acids. The CDR3 DNA follows: TGTGCCAGCAGTCCTGGACAACCAGAGCAGTTCTTC. Translated, it gives CASSPGQPEQFF.